This T cell receptor (beta chain) was sequenced for a study of blood T cell repertoires in COVID-19. Repertoires were generated with immunoSEQ multiplex PCR, while TCRdb's copy carries only in-frame clones and drops some. The profile shows about 110,000 clones, 71% of them singletons. The CDR3 extends over 14 amino acids. What was sequenced was peripheral blood. The chain carries TRBV21-1 and TRBJ2-5; the D call in the table, TRBD2, was not verified against the DNA. TRBV21-1 is tagged as a pseudogene. The TCR was taken from a woman aged 40 to 49 with acute or convalescent COVID-19. The CDR3 bases are TGTGCCAGCAGAGAGAGACTAGCGGAAGAGACCCAGTACTTC. This sequence encodes CASRERLAEETQYF.